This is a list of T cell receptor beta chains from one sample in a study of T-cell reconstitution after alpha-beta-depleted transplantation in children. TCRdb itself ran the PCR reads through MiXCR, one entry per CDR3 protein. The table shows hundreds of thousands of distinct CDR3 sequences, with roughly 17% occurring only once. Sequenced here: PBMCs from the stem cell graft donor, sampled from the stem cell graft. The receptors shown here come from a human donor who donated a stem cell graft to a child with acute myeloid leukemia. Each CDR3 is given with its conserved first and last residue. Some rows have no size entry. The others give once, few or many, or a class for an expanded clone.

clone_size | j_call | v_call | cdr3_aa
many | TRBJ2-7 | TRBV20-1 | CSAKGQGGEQYF
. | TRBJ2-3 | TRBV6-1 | CASSPRGRSRADTQYF
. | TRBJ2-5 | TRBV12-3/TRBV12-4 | CASSPGGFQETQYF
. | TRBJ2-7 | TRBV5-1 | CASSLRTGADEQYF
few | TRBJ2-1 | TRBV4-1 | CASAGQGANEQFF
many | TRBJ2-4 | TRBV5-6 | CASSLMDRLAKNIQYF
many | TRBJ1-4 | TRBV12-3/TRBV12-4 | CASSLDRDLFF
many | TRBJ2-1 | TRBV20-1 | CSAKSREQFF
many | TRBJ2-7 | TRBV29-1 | CSVRGLHEQYF
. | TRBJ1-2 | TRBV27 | CASSLSPGTIYGYTF
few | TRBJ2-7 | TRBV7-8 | CASSLEGTTPSEQYF
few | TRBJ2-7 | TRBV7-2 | CASSASADGAYEQYF
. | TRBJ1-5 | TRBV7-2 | CASSSDRAYNQPQHF
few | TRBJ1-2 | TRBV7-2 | CASSLRITNYGYTF
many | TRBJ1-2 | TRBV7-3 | CASSLGPLNYGYTF
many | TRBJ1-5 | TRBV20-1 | CSAGKTGDGNQPQHF
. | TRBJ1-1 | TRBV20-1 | CSAPARGQTLEAFF
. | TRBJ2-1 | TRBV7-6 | CASSSPEGGTYNEQFF
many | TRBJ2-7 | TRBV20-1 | CSARGGTASSYEQYF
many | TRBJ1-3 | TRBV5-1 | CASSFKTAADTIYF
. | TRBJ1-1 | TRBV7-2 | CASSLVGTSTEAFF
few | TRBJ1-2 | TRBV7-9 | CASSSPLTEANYGYTF
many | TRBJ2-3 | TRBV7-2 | CASSFLPGSDTQYF
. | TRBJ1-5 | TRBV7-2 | CASSLGGVANQPQHF
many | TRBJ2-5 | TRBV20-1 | CSANDRGETQYF
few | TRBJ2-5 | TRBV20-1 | CSASQDSQETQYF
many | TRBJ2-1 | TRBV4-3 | CASSQDRQDNEQFF
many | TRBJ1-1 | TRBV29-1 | CSVGKTEAFF
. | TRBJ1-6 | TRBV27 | CASRQTDIVHNSPLHF
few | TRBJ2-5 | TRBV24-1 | CATSEYRGLQETQYF
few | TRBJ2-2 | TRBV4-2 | CASSSTTGRTKNTGELFF
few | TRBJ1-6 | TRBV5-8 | CASTGRGFNSPLHF
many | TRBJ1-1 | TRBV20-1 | CSARDGENTEAFF
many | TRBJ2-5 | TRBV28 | CASSLQLAGFQETQYF
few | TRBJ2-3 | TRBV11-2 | CASSRLGATSAVTDTQYF
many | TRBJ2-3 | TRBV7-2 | CASSSGGNTQYF
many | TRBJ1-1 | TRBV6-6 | CASSTDQRGAFF
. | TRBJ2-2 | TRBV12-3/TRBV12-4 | CASRTGTERTGELFF